The following is a TCR beta chain sequence with its context. The target of this receptor is not known. Mouse gene names and germline sequences are the ones reported for this receptor. The sequenced fragment ends 1 residue before the CDR3 boundary, so the rest is inferred from the germline J gene. This record belongs to a study of tissue T cells after allogeneic stem cell transplantation (dated by TCRdb to between 2021 and 2023). As for the study more broadly: The study profiled TCR beta repertoires in many tissues obtained from research autopsies of patients with and without GVHD, and also in mouse models of GVHD. The human part of the study was a prospective observational study with no blinding and no randomization. What the study reported, not specific to this receptor: Within patients, how anatomically similar tissues were was a major factor shaping TCR repertoire composition, regardless of disease or transplant status. Which tissue TCRs were alloreactive or antigen-specific was not determined in the study, and some of the clones might have been host cells that persisted. Not many T cell clones showed up in more than one patient, yet clustering based on motifs uncovered repertoire signatures that were shared across patients in a tissue-specific way. A small and clinically heterogeneous patient cohort was studied, and sampling depth was acknowledged as a limitation. In both patients and mice, only a limited portion of the TCR repertoire detected in tissues was captured by blood and spleen T cells.

V sheds 4 bases and J sheds 3 bases, leaving 0 bases between their ends. CDR1 and CDR2, looked up from the germline V gene (reference sequence), are SNHLY and FYNGKV. Taken from cysteine to phenylalanine, the CDR3 has 11 residues. Shown are 30 bases from within the CDR3, in frame from base 1. What the time point label conveys for this sample: mouse harvest day 14 after allogeneic transplant. Mouse grafts consisting of 10^7 T-cell-depleted bone marrow cells combined with 10^6 splenic CD5+ T cells were administered by tail vein injection. Mouse GVHD was modeled in a major MHC-mismatch B6 (H2b) into BALB/c (H2d) model, with tissues profiled at day 7 or 14. On day 7 or 14 post-transplant, mouse tissues and retro-orbital blood were harvested with separate sterile tools for each animal, and livers were flushed beforehand. Library prep was done by the immunoSEQ multiplex PCR assay. Adaptive Biotechnologies performed the TCRbeta CDR3 sequencing at survey depth and reported CDR3 sequences, V/J genes, productive frequency and template counts. TCR beta CDR3 regions were amplified from genomic DNA instead of RNA. In the authors' own workflow: Jensen-Shannon divergence served to quantify pairwise repertoire overlap between tissues, with 0 meaning identical and 1 meaning complete divergence. Tissues were grouped by single-linkage agglomerative hierarchical clustering of pairwise JSD values, and the clustering results were shown as dendrograms. All patient samples were analyzed with GLIPH2 using simulation_depth 1000, kmer_min_depth 3 and cdr3_length_cutoff 8, and only groups containing more than two unique CDR3s were kept. In a standardized tissue-overlap score, Jaccard GLIPH-group overlap across patients was extrapolated to a standard repertoire size of 1000 clones. Associations of diversity with clinical or experimental variables used linear mixed-effect models with tissue fixed effects and individual random effects. The clones in this table, taken by TCRdb from immuneACCESS, are in-frame only. Not every clone is retained; where verified, under half of the shortfall comes from an unresolved V gene, and the cause of the rest is unknown. V, J and clone size were drawn from that table, and D and trimming were deduced from the DNA. This sample comprises 1,500 to 2,000 clones, 49% of them detected only once. Of the sample, roughly a third falls within the top ten clones.

The clonotype comes from a female BALB/c mouse given C57BL/6 T cells with graft-versus-host disease after an allogeneic hematopoietic cell transplant. Sequencing was done on a sample of blood. The rearranged chain carries TRBV3 and TRBJ1-4, with no D gene named confidently. The CDR3 sequence is CASSSNERLFF. CDR3 DNA (partial): TGTGCCAGCAGCTCCAACGAAAGATTATTT.